This T cell receptor (beta chain) is from a study of blood T cell repertoires in COVID-19 (dated by TCRdb to 2018 to 2020). Regarding the study in general: Collaborator samples came from the United States, Italy and Spain and covered acute and convalescent phases of COVID-19. The material from the prospective study consisted of cDNA or gDNA derived from T cells, B-cell-depleted T cells, or PBMCs. The dataset comprised deeply sampled blood TCRbeta repertoires from subjects exposed to, actively infected with, or recovered from COVID-19. The repertoires were released in a freely available public database meant as a resource for research on the immune response to SARS-CoV-2. Samples were obtained from the ongoing ImmuneRACE study (first 160 participants) and from roughly 1,300 subjects provided by 6 global collaborators. Sample metadata almost always included a de-identified subject ID, COVID-19 status, age in years and sex. Where HLA class I and class II types were available, the types were taken from metadata supplied by the sample provider, not from assay-based typing.

Beyond this particular receptor, the publication reports: Clinical and demographic metadata were provided uncurated, with the amount varying by source and participant.

The collaborating institutions used their own protocols to collect whole blood in K2EDTA tubes. For TCRbeta analysis, collaborators shipped samples in one of three forms: frozen whole blood, isolated PBMCs, or DNA extracted from either of those sample types. On this clone itself: Its antigen specificity is not known. No per-base quality is available; no much larger clone lies one base away.

CDR1 and CDR2, looked up from the germline V gene, are MNHEY and SVGAGI. The junction carries 8 bases between V and J, which are trimmed by 5 bases and 3 bases respectively. The CDR3 numbers 13 residues from cysteine through phenylalanine. Of the read, only the CDR3 DNA is kept; its 39 bases are in frame from base 1. TCRbeta CDR3 regions were amplified from genomic DNA by means of the immunoSEQ Assay, a bias-controlled multiplex PCR. Processing in the source paper ran as follows. Nucleated cell counts per sample were estimated from amplification of reference gene primers within the assay. Sequence reads were collapsed and filtered to measure the absolute abundance of every unique TCRbeta CDR3 rearrangement. Productive Simpson clonality was computed per sample as the square root of Simpson's diversity index over productive rearrangements. Not all clones reach the TCRdb copy of this immuneACCESS table, which keeps in-frame sequences only. Checked studies attribute under half of the gap to unresolved V genes and leave the rest unexplained. V and J calls and clone size are those listed in that table; D and trimming were worked out from the DNA. In this sample the table shows 93,000 or so clones, about 80% of which occur a single time. The leading ten clones occupy 13% of the sample.

The sequence was obtained from a human donor in a cohort sampled during active or convalescent COVID-19. Sequences were obtained from peripheral blood. The chain employs TRBV6-5 and TRBJ2-1, and TRBD2 may be the D gene, going by 5 matching bases. The CDR3 here reads CASSPAGYNEQFF. The nucleotides read TGTGCCAGCAGTCCGGCGGGCTACAATGAGCAGTTCTTC.